This entry lists 23 T cell receptor beta chains sequenced from one sample in a study of persistence of HIV-infected CD4 T cells (dated by TCRdb to the early 2020s). Antigens of these TCRs are unknown. The immunoSEQ hsTCRB assay version 4, run in survey mode, was used to sequence TCRbeta repertoires from genomic DNA. TCRdb re-hosts the immuneACCESS table, in-frame sequences only. Its copies lack some clones; in the studies checked, an unresolved V gene accounts for under half of them, and the cause for the rest is not known. The sample table contains about 45,000 clones; only one count was recorded for about 87% of them. The ten largest clones take up 3.3% of the sample. Per the publication, the treatment or condition label means: suppressive antiretroviral therapy. As a nonspecific positive control representing the CD4+ T cell repertoire, the cells were stimulated with anti-CD3/anti-CD28 magnetic beads. Responding CD4+ T cells were sorted by upregulation of both CD40 ligand and CD69.

The sample here was CD4+ T cells sorted from PBMCs after roughly 18-hour stimulation, taken from a patient who received antiretroviral therapy. The label giving this sample's cell subset or site can be read as: CD40L+CD69+ CD4 T cells responding to anti-CD3/anti-CD28 beads, representing the overall repertoire. These receptor sequences come from an adult woman with HIV who was CMV-seropositive.

Concerning this clone: The junction does not match germline at one end; this may be a read error. The J gene is TRBJ1-5, the V gene TRBV5-8, with D perhaps matching TRBD1 (5 bases). This CDR3 region has 15 residues. The germline CDR1 and CDR2 sequences are SGHTS and YDEGEE. CDR3 sequence (DNA): TGTGCCAGCAGCTTGGGGGGACGGCGCAATCAACCCCAGCATTTT. Protein: CASSLGGRRNQPQHF.

The chain joins TRBV25-1 to TRBJ2-5; D might be TRBD1 (6 bases). V shed 5 bases and J shed 4 bases, with 14 bases lying between them. In germline, CDR1 is MGHDK, CDR2 SYGVNS. CDR3 length: 14 residues. The CDR3 reads CASSPQGSRETQYF. CDR3 in DNA: TGTGCCAGCAGTCCTCAGGGGTCCCGAGAGACCCAGTACTTC.

The chain joins TRBV7-2 to TRBJ2-3; TRBD2 might be the D (5 bases). In germline, CDR1 is SGHTA, CDR2 FQGNSA. Trimming left V 4 bases short and J 2 bases short, with 7 bases between. This CDR3 is 13 amino acids long. CDR3: CASSSGVTDTQYF. CDR3 bases: TGTGCCAGCAGCTCCGGGGTCACAGATACGCAGTATTTT.

The chain joins TRBV2 to TRBJ2-3; 8 bases line up with TRBD2. Germline V gene sequence: CDR1 SNHLY, CDR2 FYNNEI. Trimming removed 5 bases from V and 6 bases from J; junction bases left unmatched: 10. CDR3 length: 15 residues. CDR3: CASSLGTPGGDTQYF. The CDR3 DNA reads TGTGCCAGCAGTTTGGGGACCCCGGGGGGGGATACGCAGTATTTT. The full variable domain, completed using reference TRBV2 and TRBJ2-3, is EPEVTQTPSHQVTQMGQEVILRCVPISNHLYFYWYRQILGQKVEFLVSFYNNEISEKSEIFDDQFSVERPDGSNFTLKIRSTKLEDSAMYFCASSLGTPGGDTQYFGPGTRLTVL.

The rearrangement links TRBV11-3 to TRBJ1-1; 7 bases align to TRBD1. The V and J ends lost 4 bases and 4 bases, in that order; junction bases with no gene match: 12. This CDR3 contains 16 residues. Germline V CDR1 and CDR2: SGHNT, YENEEA. CDR3 residues: CASSYTPTGTATEAFF. In DNA form, the CDR3 reads TGTGCCAGCAGCTACACCCCTACCGGGACAGCCACTGAAGCTTTCTTT. Full variable domain (rest looked up from reference TRBV11-3 and TRBJ1-1): EAGVVQSPRYKIIEKKQPVAFWCNPISGHNTLYWYLQNLGQGPELLIRYENEEAVDDSQLPKDRFSAERLKGVDSTLKIQPAELGDSAVYLCASSYTPTGTATEAFFGQGTRLTVV.

The chain links TRBV9 to TRBJ2-3; 10 nucleotides agree with TRBD2. Germline CDR1 SGDLS, CDR2 YYNGEE. V lost 5 bases and J lost 1; bases outside the gene matches: 7. The CDR3 length is 16 residues. DNA for the CDR3: TGTGCCAGCAGTCGAGGTGGGACTAGCGGCACAGATACGCAGTATTTT. Protein: CASSRGGTSGTDTQYF.

The rearrangement uses TRBV15 and TRBJ2-3, with 7 bases aligning to TRBD2. The germline V gene encodes CDR1 LNHNV and CDR2 YYDKDF (reference sequence). The CDR3 is 15 amino acids. The trim removed 5 bases at V and 5 bases at J, leaving 10 bases unmatched. CDR3 in DNA: TGTGCCACCAGCGAGGGAGGGAGTGAGCTAGATACGCAGTATTTT. Encoded protein: CATSEGGSELDTQYF.

A few counts support this clone. The chain combines TRBV24-1 with TRBJ2-7, with 7 bases matching TRBD1. V shed 4 bases, J shed 3 bases, and the junction held 8 bases outside the gene matches. The CDR3 contains 15 residues. Germline CDR1 and CDR2: KGHDR and SFDVKD. CDR3 nucleotide sequence: TGTGCCACCAGTGACCCATGGACAGGTTGCTACGAGCAGTACTTC. Its protein product is CATSDPWTGCYEQYF.

The chain carries TRBV6-5 and TRBJ1-4, with 7 bases lining up with TRBD1. Germline values: CDR1 MNHEY, CDR2 SVGAGI. The CDR3 contains 15 residues. V was clipped by 5 bases and J by 2 bases; unmatched bases: 5. The CDR3 DNA follows: TGTGCCAGCAGTCGACAGGGTGTCACTAATGAAAAACTGTTTTTT. Encoded protein: CASSRQGVTNEKLFF.

This clone was detected once. The chain carries TRBV2 and TRBJ2-1, with a weak D call TRBD1 (5 bases). CDR1 SNHLY and CDR2 FYNNEI come from the germline V gene. The CDR3 contains 13 residues. V dropped 6 bases and J dropped 2 bases, with 8 bases sitting between them. The CDR3 spells CASRDTTYNEQFF. The CDR3, as DNA: TGTGCCAGCAGGGACACAACCTACAATGAGCAGTTCTTC.

The chain is built from TRBV6-1 and TRBJ2-5, with 11 nucleotides matching TRBD2. The CDR3 runs 17 residues. CDR1 and CDR2 (germline): MNHNS, SASEGT. The V segment lost 0 bases and the J segment 5 bases; nucleotides outside the gene matches: 8. The CDR3 loop reads CASSEARGLAGGETQYF. The CDR3 DNA is TGTGCCAGCAGTGAAGCTAGAGGACTAGCGGGCGGGGAGACCCAGTACTTC.

This clone was picked up one time. V and J are TRBV7-9 and TRBJ1-6; TRBD1 matches 8 bases. CDR3 length: 16 amino acids. Germline-derived CDR1 and CDR2 are SEHNR and FQNEAQ (reference sequence). The V segment lost 3 bases and the J segment 6 bases; nucleotides outside the gene matches: 7. CDR3 region: CASSLETGGPNSPLHF. CDR3 sequence (DNA): TGTGCCAGCAGCTTGGAAACAGGGGGTCCTAATTCACCCCTCCACTTT.

The CDR3 nucleotides are TGTGCCAGCAGCCCGCTCGGGACAGGGCGGTCTCAGCCCCAGCATTTT. It encodes CASSPLGTGRSQPQHF. The chain carries TRBV28 and TRBJ1-5; TRBD1 matches 9 bases. This CDR3 spans 16 amino acids. Germline V CDR1 and CDR2: MDHEN, SYDVKM. V lost 6 bases to trimming and J lost 6 bases; unmatched junction nucleotides: 12.

CDR3: CASRATDSNTGELFF. CDR3 coding DNA: TGTGCCAGCAGGGCGACAGATTCGAACACCGGGGAGCTGTTTTTT. The chain is built from TRBV2 and TRBJ2-2, with D perhaps TRBD1 (5 bases). Germline V gives CDR1 SNHLY, CDR2 FYNNEI. The CDR3 spans 15 residues. V gave up 6 bases and J gave up 0 bases, with 11 bases separating them.

The chain links TRBV7-8 to TRBJ2-1, with 8 bases aligning to TRBD2. Germline values: CDR1 SGHVS, CDR2 FQNEAQ. The CDR3 has 15 residues. The junction had 12 bases not matched to a gene; V was cut back by 5 bases and J by 9 bases. The CDR3: CASSPSGGLRIEQFF. CDR3 DNA: TGTGCCAGCAGCCCCAGCGGGGGATTACGGATTGAGCAGTTCTTC.

J is TRBJ2-6 and V is TRBV19; D unresolved. V lost 1 base and J lost 0, with 7 bases in between. This CDR3 is 16 amino acids long. Per germline, CDR1 LNHDA and CDR2 SQIVND (reference sequence). The chain's CDR3 is CASSIAPSSGANVLTF. For the CDR3, the DNA is TGTGCCAGTAGTATAGCACCGAGCTCTGGGGCCAACGTCCTGACTTTC. Drawing the rest from reference TRBV19 and TRBJ2-6, the complete variable domain is DGGITQSPKYLFRKEGQNVTLSCEQNLNHDAMYWYRQDPGQGLRLIYYSQIVNDFQKGDIAEGYSVSREKKESFPLTVTSAQKNPTAFYLCASSIAPSSGANVLTFGAGSRLTVL.

This chain connects TRBV5-1 to TRBJ1-6; the D gene is possibly TRBD1 (6 bases). The CDR3 covers 16 residues. Trimming stripped 4 bases from V and 0 bases from J, with 11 bases between. The germline CDR1 and CDR2 sequences are SGHRS and YFSETQ. The chain's CDR3 is CASSVDRSSYNSPLHF. CDR3 sequence (DNA): TGCGCCAGCAGCGTAGACAGGAGCTCCTATAATTCACCCCTCCACTTT.

V and J are TRBV2 and TRBJ1-2, with TRBD1 identical over 11 bases. CDR3 size: 13 residues. V lost 6 bases, J lost 6 bases, and 3 bases stayed unmatched. Germline CDR1 is SNHLY and CDR2 is FYNNEI. Here the CDR3 DNA reads TGTGCCAGCAGAGGACAGGGGGCTGATGGCTACACCTTC. This encodes CASRGQGADGYTF. Supplemented by reference TRBV2 and TRBJ1-2, the full variable domain reads EPEVTQTPSHQVTQMGQEVILRCVPISNHLYFYWYRQILGQKVEFLVSFYNNEISEKSEIFDDQFSVERPDGSNFTLKIRSTKLEDSAMYFCASRGQGADGYTFGSGTRLTVV.

V gene TRBV3-1 (or the pseudogene TRBV3-2) combines with J gene TRBJ1-1, with D tentatively TRBD1 (5 bases). The V gene lost 2 bases and the J gene lost 1 base, with 20 bases spanning the gap. The CDR3 sequence is 18 residues long. Germline CDR1 and CDR2: LGHDT and YNNKEL (reference sequence). The chain's CDR3 is CASSQFDSLRWKNTEAFF. The DNA of the CDR3 is TGTGCCAGCAGCCAATTTGACAGCCTCCGCTGGAAGAACACTGAAGCTTTCTTT.

The chain uses TRBV27 and TRBJ1-5; 7 positions match TRBD1. Per germline, CDR1 MNHEY and CDR2 SMNVEV (reference sequence). CDR3 length equals 14 residues. V shed 2 bases and J 8 bases; nucleotides not matched to a gene: 6. The CDR3 is CASSLAGRGEPQHF. The CDR3 DNA sequence: TGTGCCAGCAGTTTAGCGGGCAGGGGGGAGCCCCAGCATTTT.

The V and J genes are TRBV5-1 and TRBJ2-3; D is undetermined. This CDR3 has 14 residues. Trimming left V 2 bases short and J 4 bases short, with 11 bases between. Germline loops: CDR1 SGHRS, CDR2 YFSETQ. CDR3 sequence reads: CASSFLQGPDTQYF. For the CDR3, the DNA is TGCGCCAGCAGCTTCCTACAAGGCCCAGATACGCAGTATTTT.

This chain joins TRBV9 and TRBJ2-5; the match to TRBD1 covers 8 bases. The CDR3 totals 15 residues. CDR1 and CDR2 from the germline V gene are SGDLS and YYNGEE. The junction had 6 bases not matched to a gene; V was cut back by 0 bases and J by 5 bases. Here the CDR3 reads CASSVGDRGGETQYF. The DNA for the CDR3 is TGTGCCAGCAGCGTAGGAGACAGGGGCGGGGAGACCCAGTACTTC.

The table lists this clone with a count of one. The gene calls are TRBV2 and TRBJ1-2; D unresolved. V was cut by 6 bases and J by 10 bases, with 12 bases left in between. Germline V lookup: CDR1 SNHLY, CDR2 FYNNEI. This CDR3 is 11 amino acids long. DNA of the CDR3: TGTGCCAGCAGAAGGGAATTATACTACACCTTC. As protein: CASRRELYYTF.